This T cell receptor (beta chain) was retrieved from a study of shared clonotypes between healthy human individuals. As for the study in general: CD4 naive and CD4 memory each took three plates per donor, while CD8 naive took two and CD8 memory one.

At a deep level, the assay was run. Here immunoSEQ multiplex PCR was the method, and the copy in TCRdb shows in-frame clones only, minus some. The sample consists of about 2.4 million clones, 93% of them appearing once. The germline CDR1 and CDR2 sequences are SNHLY and FYNNEI. Deletions cut 8 bases from V and 4 bases from J, with 11 bases between. The CDR3 is made up of 12 amino acids. The chain employs TRBV2 and TRBJ1-1; D remains ambiguous. Sequencing was performed on naive CD4+ T cells from PBMCs. Subset meaning: CD45RA+ positively selected. The source is a man younger than 30 in good health. Some clones in this sample may be carry-over from other donors' samples. CDR3 bases: TGTGCCAGCGGTTTAGAGAGCACTGAAGCTTTCTTT. The encoded protein is CASGLESTEAFF.